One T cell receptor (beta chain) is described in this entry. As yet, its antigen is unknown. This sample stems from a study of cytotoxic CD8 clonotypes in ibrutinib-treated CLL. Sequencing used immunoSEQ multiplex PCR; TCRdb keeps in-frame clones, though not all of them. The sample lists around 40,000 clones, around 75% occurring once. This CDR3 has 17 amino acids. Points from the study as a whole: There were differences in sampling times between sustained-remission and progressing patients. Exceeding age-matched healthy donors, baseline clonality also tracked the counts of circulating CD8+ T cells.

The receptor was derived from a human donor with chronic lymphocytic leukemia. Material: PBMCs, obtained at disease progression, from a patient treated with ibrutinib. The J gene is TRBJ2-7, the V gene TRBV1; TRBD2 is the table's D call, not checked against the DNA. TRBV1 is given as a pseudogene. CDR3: CTSSQTGTSGLTYEQYF. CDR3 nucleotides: TGCACCAGCAGCCAGACCGGGACTAGCGGGCTTACCTACGAGCAGTACTTC.